Following are 18 T cell receptor beta chains from one sample sequenced in a study of T cell responses to AZD1222 COVID-19 vaccine. Clones were sequenced by immunoSEQ multiplex PCR, and TCRdb holds only the in-frame ones, with some missing. The sample carries tens of thousands of clones, roughly 82% recorded once. The source material was peripheral blood, sampled on day 0 of AZD1222 vaccination. These receptors were collected from an adult in good health.

As regards this clone: The junction departs from germline at one end; a sequencing error may be responsible. This chain connects TRBV11-2 to TRBJ1-1; D gene unclear. Germline V gene lookup returns CDR1 SGHAT and CDR2 FQNNGV. There are 14 residues in the CDR3. The DNA of the CDR3 is TGTGCCAGCAGCTTATTGGGAGTGAAGACTGAAGCTTTCTTT. This codes for CASSLLGVKTEAFF.

The chain uses TRBV6-5 and TRBJ1-6; D gene uncertain. The V end lost 6 bases, the J end lost 13 bases, and 16 bases lay between the germline ends. CDR3 length: 13 amino acids. Per the germline V gene, CDR1 is MNHEY and CDR2 is SVGAGI. CDR3 residues: CASRSTQVGPLHF. The CDR3 DNA is TGTGCCAGCAGATCCACGCAAGTCGGTCCCCTCCACTTT.

CDR3 loop: CASSLGSVNYEQYF. CDR3 bases: TGTGCCAGCAGCTTAGGCTCAGTGAACTACGAGCAGTACTTC. The gene calls are TRBV7-9 and TRBJ2-7; D remains ambiguous. V was trimmed by 1 base and J by 3 bases, leaving 10 bases between them. The CDR3 spans 14 residues. CDR1 SEHNR and CDR2 FQNEAQ come from the germline V gene (reference sequence).

The chain employs TRBV3-1 (or the pseudogene TRBV3-2) and TRBJ2-1, with TRBD1 identical over 9 bases. The CDR3 is 14 amino acids. CDR1 is LGHDT and CDR2 is YNNKEL in the germline V gene (reference sequence). With V trimmed by 3 bases and J by 6 bases, 3 bases remained unmatched. In DNA, the CDR3 is TGTGCCAGCAGCCAGACAGGGGGTGTCAATGAGCAGTTCTTC. Its translation: CASSQTGGVNEQFF.

The chain has TRBV2 and TRBJ2-3; 8 bases are shared with TRBD1. CDR1 is SNHLY, CDR2 FYNNEI, per germline. There are 14 residues in the CDR3. V lost 5 bases, J lost 4 bases, and 5 bases stayed unmatched. CDR3 bases: TGTGCCAGCAGTACGACAGGGGTCCCAGATACGCAGTATTTT. This codes for CASSTTGVPDTQYF.

The J gene is TRBJ1-2, the V gene TRBV19; tentative D call: TRBD1 (5 bases). Germline CDR1 is LNHDA and CDR2 is SQIVND (reference sequence). This CDR3 spans 16 amino acids. V lost 5 bases and J 5 bases, leaving 21 bases between the germline ends. The CDR3 DNA follows: TGTGCCAGTAGTGCCTCCGGGGGGAGGACTGAATATGGCTACACCTTC. It translates to CASSASGGRTEYGYTF.

V and J are TRBV28 and TRBJ1-1, with 8 nucleotides matching TRBD1. V shed 4 bases and J 4 bases; nucleotides not matched to a gene: 14. Germline-derived CDR1 and CDR2 are MDHEN and SYDVKM. The CDR3 length is 17 residues. The CDR3 nucleotides are TGTGCCAGCAGTTCAGGGGGCTGGGGGGTCTCGGGCACTGAAGCTTTCTTT. It encodes CASSSGGWGVSGTEAFF.

V usage is TRBV7-3 and J usage is TRBJ1-2; D is perhaps TRBD1 (6 bases). CDR1 is SGHTA and CDR2 is FQGTGA in the germline V gene. The length of the CDR3 is 17 residues. V lost 5 bases and J 7 bases, leaving 26 bases between the germline ends. The CDR3 spells CASSAGGAPRPPSGYTF. DNA of the CDR3: TGTGCCAGCAGCGCTGGGGGGGCCCCAAGACCCCCGTCTGGCTACACCTTC.

Only one count was recorded for this clone. The V gene is TRBV10-3, the J gene TRBJ2-5; D remains ambiguous. Germline V CDR1 and CDR2: ENHRY, SYGVKD. The CDR3 contains 13 residues. V lost 2 bases, J lost 3 bases, and 7 bases lay in between. The CDR3 coding sequence is TGTGCCATCAGTGAGGGGCGTAAAGAGACCCAGTACTTC. Translation gives CAISEGRKETQYF.

The V and J genes are TRBV29-1 and TRBJ1-3; D gene ambiguous. Germline V gene data show CDR1 as SQVTM and CDR2 as ANQGSEA. Trimming took 5 bases from V and 0 from J, leaving 11 bases between them. The CDR3 spans 14 residues. The CDR3 region is CSVREGSSGNTIYF. The CDR3, as DNA: TGCAGCGTTCGGGAGGGCTCCTCTGGAAACACCATATATTTT.

J is TRBJ1-2 and V is TRBV18; D possibly corresponds to TRBD1 (6 bases). This CDR3 region has 16 residues. The germline V and J ends were trimmed by 4 bases and 0 bases, with 15 bases remaining between them. From germline, CDR1 is KGHSH and CDR2 LQKENI. In DNA, the CDR3 is TGTGCCAGCTCACTAAAGGACAGCTCGGCTAACTATGGCTACACCTTC. Translation gives CASSLKDSSANYGYTF.

This chain joins TRBV12-5 and TRBJ1-1; D is unclear. V dropped 2 bases and J dropped 1 base, with 5 bases sitting between them. The CDR3 totals 13 residues. Germline V gene sequence: CDR1 LGHNT, CDR2 FRNRAP. This CDR3 reads CASGLRGNTEAFF. In DNA, the CDR3 is TGTGCTAGTGGTTTGAGAGGGAACACTGAAGCTTTCTTT.

The rearrangement joins TRBV6-1 to TRBJ1-5, with D hard to call. Germline lookup yields CDR1 MNHNS and CDR2 SASEGT. Between the trimmed V and J ends, which lost 3 bases and 5 bases, there was a span of 11 bases. This CDR3 spans 14 amino acids. The chain's CDR3 is CASSDGTYYQPQHF. DNA of the CDR3: TGTGCCAGCAGTGACGGAACCTACTATCAGCCCCAGCATTTT.

This chain links TRBV6-5 with TRBJ2-7, with D possibly matching TRBD1 (5 bases). Germline V gene lookup returns CDR1 MNHEY and CDR2 SVGAGI. The V end was cut by 0 bases, the J end by 0 bases, with 6 bases between. This CDR3 has 14 residues. CDR3 sequence reads: CASSYSDSSYEQYF. The CDR3 DNA follows: TGTGCCAGCAGTTACTCTGACAGCTCCTACGAGCAGTACTTC.

This clone was recorded once. CDR3 residues: CASSYSGGSVEQYF. CDR3 coding DNA: TGCGCCAGCAGCTATAGCGGTGGATCCGTGGAGCAGTACTTC. The rearrangement uses TRBV5-1 and TRBJ2-7; a possible D gene is TRBD2 (6 bases). V shed 3 bases and J shed 7 bases, with 17 bases lying between them. This CDR3 region has 14 residues. CDR1 SGHRS and CDR2 YFSETQ come from the germline V gene.

In this sample, this clone turned up a few times. This chain connects TRBV11-2 to TRBJ1-5, with D perhaps matching TRBD1 (5 bases). CDR3 length: 18 amino acids. Germline V gene data show CDR1 as SGHAT and CDR2 as FQNNGV. The V end lost 0 bases, the J end lost 0 bases, and 15 bases lay between the germline ends. The CDR3 nucleotides are TGTGCCAGCAGCTTAGACGCAGGGTCTCCCTATAGCAATCAGCCCCAGCATTTT. It codes for CASSLDAGSPYSNQPQHF.

The chain carries TRBV6-6 and TRBJ1-2; D perhaps matches TRBD1 (5 bases). The CDR3 is 16 residues long. V lost 2 bases and J lost 4, with 17 bases in between. Germline V CDR1 and CDR2: MNHNY, SVGAGI (reference sequence). CDR3 residues: CASSYIVLGDGYGYTF. The CDR3 DNA reads TGTGCCAGCAGTTACATCGTCTTGGGGGATGGCTATGGCTACACCTTC.

The chain links TRBV9 to TRBJ1-3, with D tentatively TRBD1 (5 bases). Germline assignment: CDR1 SGDLS and CDR2 YYNGEE. Trimming pared 2 bases from V and 0 bases from J, leaving 12 bases between. The CDR3 is made up of 16 amino acids. CDR3 in amino acids: CASSVGAGTSGNTIYF. CDR3 sequence (DNA): TGTGCCAGCAGCGTTGGGGCCGGAACCTCTGGAAACACCATATATTTT.